This T cell receptor beta chain appears in the sequencing data of a study of OX40 agonist ivuxolimab in advanced cancers. Notes on the study in general: The study found that CD8+ T cells averaged more expanded clones than CD4+.

TCRdb's table, derived via immunoSEQ multiplex PCR, lists solely in-frame clones and lacks some. This sample has approximately 35,000 clones, with about 80% found just once. With respect to this clone: As yet, its antigen is unknown.

The CDR3 has 14 amino acids. Germline V gene data show CDR1 as MGHRA and CDR2 as YSYEKL. Trimming took 4 bases from V and 5 from J; bases not matched to a gene: 6. This clonotype originated in an adult with an advanced solid tumor such as melanoma, head and neck, liver or kidney cancer. Sequencing was performed on CD4+ or CD8+ T cells sorted from blood, taken in a trial of the OX40 agonist ivuxolimab. The rearrangement joins TRBV4-1 to TRBJ2-3; 7 nucleotides agree with TRBD1. The CDR3 reads CASSLRQGQDTQYF. CDR3 sequence (DNA): TGCGCCAGCAGCCTAAGACAGGGCCAAGATACGCAGTATTTT.